A selection of T cell receptor beta chains follows, all from one sample in a study of T-cell reconstitution after alpha-beta-depleted transplantation in children. TCRdb used MiXCR to reprocess the PCR reads, holding one entry per CDR3 protein. The sample has about 610,000 distinct CDR3 sequences, roughly a tenth seen once. The starting material was PBMCs from the stem cell graft donor, obtained from the stem cell graft. Source of these receptors: a human donor who donated a stem cell graft to a child with acute myeloid leukemia. Both conserved end residues are trimmed from each CDR3.

j_gene | v_gene | CDR3aa
TRBJ1-6 | TRBV7-9 | ASSLRVDGSPLH
TRBJ2-7 | TRBV20-1 | SARDGRGGRTYEQY
TRBJ2-7 | TRBV28 | ASSTDSVSSYEQY
TRBJ1-6 | TRBV6-5 | ASSSWTEDSPLH
TRBJ2-5 | TRBV18 | ASSQAGQTQETQY
TRBJ2-1 | TRBV12-3/TRBV12-4 | ASSFIKLAGEFWSYNEQF
TRBJ2-3 | TRBV7-9 | ATPGGWGTDTQY
TRBJ2-7 | TRBV29-1 | SAGTGTGVEQY
TRBJ2-1 | TRBV29-1 | SVSGTGLNEQF
TRBJ1-1 | TRBV29-1 | SVDRVGGRGTEAF
TRBJ2-1 | TRBV25-1 | ASSFASGRGREQF
TRBJ2-7 | TRBV6-2/TRBV6-3 | ASSYSGLLYEQY
TRBJ1-3 | TRBV29-1 | SAEEPGNTIY
TRBJ2-7 | TRBV7-2 | ASSPRSSGEQY
TRBJ2-1 | TRBV3-1 | ASSPQGVLEQF
TRBJ2-3 | TRBV4-3 | ASSQITGAPSTDTQY
TRBJ1-4 | TRBV20-1 | SAGGEVDVGLF
TRBJ2-3 | TRBV20-1 | SEISAGTDTQY
TRBJ2-1 | TRBV20-1 | SARDTSGRAVSSYNEQF
TRBJ2-2 | TRBV12-3/TRBV12-4 | ASSLGALLTGELF
TRBJ1-2 | TRBV14 | ASSQVGNYGYT
TRBJ2-4 | TRBV6-5 | ATLAVNIQY
TRBJ2-7 | TRBV25-1 | ASSTGSYEQY
TRBJ2-5 | TRBV30 | AWALAGLQETQY
TRBJ1-2 | TRBV12-3/TRBV12-4 | ASRPLGTPDLSYT
TRBJ1-1 | TRBV2 | ASRGQNTEAF
TRBJ2-1 | TRBV5-1 | ASSHGLAASSYNEQF
TRBJ2-3 | TRBV7-2 | ASGPGPGLASTDTQY
TRBJ2-1 | TRBV15 | ATSRPIIGSYNEQF
TRBJ2-5 | TRBV7-8 | ASSSVRAETQY
TRBJ2-7 | TRBV7-2 | ASSMTSGDSYEQY
TRBJ2-3 | TRBV5-1 | ASSLERDTQY
TRBJ2-6 | TRBV2 | ASTASFGANVLT
TRBJ2-1 | TRBV20-1 | SAPDAPRHNEQF
TRBJ2-7 | TRBV6-5 | ASSYTRPQGAIYYEQN
TRBJ2-1 | TRBV15 | ATSRDRGTIVPNEQF
TRBJ2-1 | TRBV29-1 | SASGSGNEQF
TRBJ1-1 | TRBV2 | ASSEGGETEAF
TRBJ2-7 | TRBV30 | AWKDRGSNEQY
TRBJ1-6 | TRBV7-3 | ASSPQVPPDSYNSPLH
TRBJ2-3 | TRBV10-3 | AISESVSGSPLDTQY